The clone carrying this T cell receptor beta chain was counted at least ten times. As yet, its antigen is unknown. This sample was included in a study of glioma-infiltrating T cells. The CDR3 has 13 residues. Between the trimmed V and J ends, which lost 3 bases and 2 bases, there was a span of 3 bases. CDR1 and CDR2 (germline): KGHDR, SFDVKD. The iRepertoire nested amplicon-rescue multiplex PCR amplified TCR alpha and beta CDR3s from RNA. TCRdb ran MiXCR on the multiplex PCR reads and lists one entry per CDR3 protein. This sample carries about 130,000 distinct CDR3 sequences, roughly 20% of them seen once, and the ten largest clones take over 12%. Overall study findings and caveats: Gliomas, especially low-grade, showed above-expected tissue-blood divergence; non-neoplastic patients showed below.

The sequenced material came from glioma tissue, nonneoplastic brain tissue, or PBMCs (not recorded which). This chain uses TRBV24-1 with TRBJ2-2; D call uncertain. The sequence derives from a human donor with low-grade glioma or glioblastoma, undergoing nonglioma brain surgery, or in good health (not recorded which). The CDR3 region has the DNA TGTGCCACCAGTGATGATAACACCGGGGAGCTGTTTTTT. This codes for CATSDDNTGELFF.